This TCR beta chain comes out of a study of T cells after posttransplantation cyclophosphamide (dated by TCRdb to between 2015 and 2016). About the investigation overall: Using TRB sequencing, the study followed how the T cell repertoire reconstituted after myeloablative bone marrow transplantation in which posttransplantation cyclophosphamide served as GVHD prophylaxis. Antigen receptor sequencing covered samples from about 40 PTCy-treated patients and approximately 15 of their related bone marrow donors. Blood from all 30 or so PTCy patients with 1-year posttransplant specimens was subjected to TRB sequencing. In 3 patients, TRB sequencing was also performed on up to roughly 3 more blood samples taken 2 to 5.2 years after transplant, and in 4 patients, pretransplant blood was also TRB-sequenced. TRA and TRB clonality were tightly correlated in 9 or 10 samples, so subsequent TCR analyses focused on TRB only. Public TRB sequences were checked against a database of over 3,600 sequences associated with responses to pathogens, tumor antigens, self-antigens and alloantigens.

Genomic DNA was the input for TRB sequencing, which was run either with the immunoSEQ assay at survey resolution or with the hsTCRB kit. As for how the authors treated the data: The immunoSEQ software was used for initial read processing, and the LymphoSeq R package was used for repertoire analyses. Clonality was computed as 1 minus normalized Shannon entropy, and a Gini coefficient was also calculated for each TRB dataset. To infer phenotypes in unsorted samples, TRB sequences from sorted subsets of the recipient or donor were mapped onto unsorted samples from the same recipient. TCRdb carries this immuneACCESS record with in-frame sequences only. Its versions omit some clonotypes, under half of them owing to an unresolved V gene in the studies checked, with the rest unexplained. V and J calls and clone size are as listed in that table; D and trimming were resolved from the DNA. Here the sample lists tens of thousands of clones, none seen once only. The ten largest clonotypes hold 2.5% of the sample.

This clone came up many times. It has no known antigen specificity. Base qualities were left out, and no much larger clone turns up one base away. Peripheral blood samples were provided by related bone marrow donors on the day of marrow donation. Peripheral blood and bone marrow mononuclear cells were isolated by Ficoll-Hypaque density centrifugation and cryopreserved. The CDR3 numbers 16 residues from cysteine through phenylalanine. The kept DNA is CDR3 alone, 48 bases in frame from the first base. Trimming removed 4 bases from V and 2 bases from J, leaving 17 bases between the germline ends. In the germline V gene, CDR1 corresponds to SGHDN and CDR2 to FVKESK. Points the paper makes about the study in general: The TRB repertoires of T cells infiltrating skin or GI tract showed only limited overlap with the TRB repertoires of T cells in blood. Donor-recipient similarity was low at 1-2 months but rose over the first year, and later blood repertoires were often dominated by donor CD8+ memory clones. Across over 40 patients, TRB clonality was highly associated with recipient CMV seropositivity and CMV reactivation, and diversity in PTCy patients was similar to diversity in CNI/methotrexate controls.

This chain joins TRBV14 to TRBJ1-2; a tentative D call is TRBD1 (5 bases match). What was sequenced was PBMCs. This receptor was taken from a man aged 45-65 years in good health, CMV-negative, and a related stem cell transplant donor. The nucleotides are TGTGCCAGCAGCCCTATAGGACAAGCTGGGAACTATGGCTACACCTTC. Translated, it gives CASSPIGQAGNYGYTF.